The 5 T cell receptor beta chains presented below share a single source sample, sequenced in a study of T cells in Graves' hyperthyroidism and ophthalmopathy. Authors of the study amplified TCR beta CDR3 regions from RNA transcripts. First-round RT-PCR targeting the TCR CDR3 was performed with the HTBI primer set. MiXCR, applied by TCRdb to the multiplex PCR reads, yields one record per CDR3 protein. The repertoire holds some 400,000 distinct CDR3 sequences, with approximately 14% as singletons. The specimen sequenced was blood. Source of these receptors: a woman aged 60-70 years with Graves' hyperthyroidism.

About this clonotype itself: An end of the junction does not agree with germline; a read error may underlie this. V gene TRBV9 combines with J gene TRBJ2-1; TRBD1 is a possible D gene (5 bases). This CDR3 spans 14 amino acids. Germline values: CDR1 SGDLS, CDR2 YYNGEE. The CDR3 DNA sequence: TGTGCCAGCAGCACCCGACAGTACGTCAATGGGCAGTTCTTC. It codes for CASSTRQYVNGQFF.

The V call is TRBV3-1, the J call TRBJ2-1; the D call may be TRBD1 or TRBD2 (5 bases each). Per germline, CDR1 LGHDT and CDR2 YNNKEL (reference sequence). The V gene lost 1 base and the J gene lost 5 bases, with 15 bases spanning the gap. The CDR3 contains 16 residues. Here the CDR3 DNA reads TGTGCCAGCAGCCAAGTTGGGGGAGCCCCCCACAATGAGCAGTTCTTC. Protein sequence: CASSQVGGAPHNEQFF.

In this sample, this clonotype turned up many times. V usage is TRBV6-6 and J usage is TRBJ1-1; TRBD1 matches 12 bases. Germline CDR1 and CDR2: MNHNY and SVGAGI (reference sequence). After removal of 2 bases from V and 5 bases from J, the junction contained 18 bases not matched to a gene. The CDR3 consists of 20 residues. The chain's CDR3 is CASSYPSRSRDRGRWTEAFF. The CDR3 DNA follows: TGTGCCAGCAGTTACCCTTCCCGGTCCCGGGACAGGGGGCGATGGACTGAAGCTTTCTTT.

This clonotype was observed many times. The chain links TRBV29-1 to TRBJ1-2; possibly TRBD1 for D (5 bases). Trimming took 4 bases from V and 4 from J, leaving 10 bases between them. Germline assignment: CDR1 SQVTM and CDR2 ANQGSEA. CDR3 length: 12 residues. This chain's CDR3 is CSVGDSGYGYTF. The CDR3 DNA follows: TGCAGCGTTGGGGACTCTGGCTATGGCTACACCTTC.

At least ten counts were recorded for this clonotype. This chain joins TRBV11-1 and TRBJ2-5; D unresolved. CDR1 SGHAT and CDR2 FQDESV come from the germline V gene (reference sequence). The CDR3 totals 15 residues. V was cut by 5 bases and J by 5 bases, with 18 bases left in between. The chain's CDR3 is CASSLKRDAPETQYF. Here the CDR3 DNA reads TGTGCCAGCAGCCTCAAAAGAGACGCACCGGAGACCCAGTACTTC.